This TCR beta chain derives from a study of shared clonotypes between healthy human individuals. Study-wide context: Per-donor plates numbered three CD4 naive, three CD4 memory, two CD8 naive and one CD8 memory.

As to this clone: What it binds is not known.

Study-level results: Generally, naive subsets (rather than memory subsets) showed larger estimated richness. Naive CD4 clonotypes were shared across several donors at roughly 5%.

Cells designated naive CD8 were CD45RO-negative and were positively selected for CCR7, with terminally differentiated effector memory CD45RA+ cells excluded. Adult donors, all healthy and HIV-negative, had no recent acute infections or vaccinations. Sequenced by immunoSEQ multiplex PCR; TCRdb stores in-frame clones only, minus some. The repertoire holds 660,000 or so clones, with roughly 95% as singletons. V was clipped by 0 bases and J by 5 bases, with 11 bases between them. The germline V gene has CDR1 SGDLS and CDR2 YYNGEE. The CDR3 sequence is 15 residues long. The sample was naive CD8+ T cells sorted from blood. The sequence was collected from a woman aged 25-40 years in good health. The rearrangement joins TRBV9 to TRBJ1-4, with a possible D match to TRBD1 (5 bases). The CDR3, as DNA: TGTGCCAGCAGCGTAGATGGGGCAGGAAATGAAAAACTGTTTTTT. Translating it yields CASSVDGAGNEKLFF.